One and the same sample provided the 6 T cell receptor beta chains below, sequenced in a study of T cells expressing NK-cell markers (TCRdb year 2020). Libraries came from 5' RACE. For sequencing, an Illumina HiSeq 2000 was employed. TCRdb reprocessed the public reads and reports one entry per CDR3 protein sequence, without DNA. The table for this sample shows 450,000 to 600,000 distinct CDR3 sequences. The ten largest clones take up less than 4.5% of the sample. The sequenced sample consisted of blood T cells: a sorted CD56 or NKG2C T cell subset, CD4+ or CD8+ T cells, or bulk PBMC T cells (not recorded which). The source of these receptors is a man between 18 and 29 years old in good health. Donor details come from another sample of the same person, matched by shared clones.

This chain joins TRBV6-1 and TRBJ2-3. The CDR3 covers 15 residues. From germline, CDR1 is MNHNS and CDR2 SASEGT. CDR3: CASSQKKTGTGTQYF.

V is TRBV19 and J is TRBJ2-1; TCRdb's D call of TRBD2 is untestable without DNA. Germline lookup yields CDR1 LNHDA and CDR2 SQIVND (reference sequence). CDR3 length equals 15 residues. CDR3 in amino acids: CACDVGLAGYNEQFF.

The chain joins TRBV6-5 to TRBJ2-1; TCRdb indicates TRBD1, and absent DNA this call remains unverified. The CDR3 runs to 15 residues. Germline V gene sequence: CDR1 MNHEY, CDR2 SVGAGI. This chain's CDR3 is CASSYSGTASNEQFF.

The V call is TRBV7-2, the J call TRBJ2-3; the TCRdb call, TRBD2, lacks DNA for checking. This CDR3 spans 15 amino acids. Germline V lookup: CDR1 SGHTA, CDR2 FQGNSA. Here the CDR3 reads CASRRTSGMIDTQYF.

The gene calls are TRBV4-1 and TRBJ2-4; TCRdb selects TRBD2, and the lack of DNA leaves this call unchecked. This CDR3 comprises 17 residues. Germline V lookup: CDR1 MGHRA, CDR2 YSYEKL. The CDR3 here is CASSQPRASGRENIQYF.

The CDR3 protein is CASSKTGTTNEKLFF. V usage is TRBV19 and J usage is TRBJ1-4; TCRdb proposes TRBD1, but this gene call is untestable without DNA. The CDR3 contains 15 residues. The germline gives CDR1 LNHDA, CDR2 SQIVND (reference sequence).